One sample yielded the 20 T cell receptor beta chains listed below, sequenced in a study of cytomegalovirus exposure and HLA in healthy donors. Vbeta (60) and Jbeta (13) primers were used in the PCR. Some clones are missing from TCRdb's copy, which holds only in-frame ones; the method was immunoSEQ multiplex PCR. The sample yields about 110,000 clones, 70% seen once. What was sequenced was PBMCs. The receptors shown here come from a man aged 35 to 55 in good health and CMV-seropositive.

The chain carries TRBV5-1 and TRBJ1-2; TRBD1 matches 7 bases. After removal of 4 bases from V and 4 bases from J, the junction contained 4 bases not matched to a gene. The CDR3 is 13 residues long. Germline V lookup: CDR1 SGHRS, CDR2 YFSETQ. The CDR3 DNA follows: TGCGCCAGCAGCCAGGGGGAGGCCTATGGCTACACCTTC. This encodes CASSQGEAYGYTF.

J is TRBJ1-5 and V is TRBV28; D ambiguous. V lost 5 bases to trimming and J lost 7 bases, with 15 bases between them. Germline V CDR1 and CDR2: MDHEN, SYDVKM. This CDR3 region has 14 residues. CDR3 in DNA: TGTGCCAGCAGTCCTTCCTTAGGAGGGCAGCCCCAGCATTTT. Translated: CASSPSLGGQPQHF.

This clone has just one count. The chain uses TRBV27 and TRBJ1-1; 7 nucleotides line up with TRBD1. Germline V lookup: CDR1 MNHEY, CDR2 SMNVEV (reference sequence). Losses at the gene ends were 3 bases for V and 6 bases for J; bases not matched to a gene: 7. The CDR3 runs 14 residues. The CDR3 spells CASSFDRAMAEAFF. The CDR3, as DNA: TGTGCCAGCAGTTTTGACAGGGCGATGGCTGAAGCTTTCTTT.

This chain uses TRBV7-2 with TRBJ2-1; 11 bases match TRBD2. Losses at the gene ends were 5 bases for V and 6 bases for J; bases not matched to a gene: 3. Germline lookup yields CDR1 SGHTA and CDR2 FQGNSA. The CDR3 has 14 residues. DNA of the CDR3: TGTGCCAGCAGCCGACTAGCGGGACGCAATGAGCAGTTCTTC. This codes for CASSRLAGRNEQFF.

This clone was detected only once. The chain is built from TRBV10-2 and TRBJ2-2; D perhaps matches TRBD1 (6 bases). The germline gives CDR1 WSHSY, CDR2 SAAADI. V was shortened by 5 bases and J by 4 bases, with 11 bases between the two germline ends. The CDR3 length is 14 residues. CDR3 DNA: TGCGCCAGCAGTCAGACAGGCCTCACCGGGGAGCTGTTTTTT. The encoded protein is CASSQTGLTGELFF.

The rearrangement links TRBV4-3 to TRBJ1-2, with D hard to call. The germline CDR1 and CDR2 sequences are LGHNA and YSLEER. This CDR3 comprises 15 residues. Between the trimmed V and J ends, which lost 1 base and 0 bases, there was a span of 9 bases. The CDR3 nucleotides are TGCGCCAGCAGCCAAGCTCTGGGCGCTAACTATGGCTACACCTTC. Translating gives CASSQALGANYGYTF.

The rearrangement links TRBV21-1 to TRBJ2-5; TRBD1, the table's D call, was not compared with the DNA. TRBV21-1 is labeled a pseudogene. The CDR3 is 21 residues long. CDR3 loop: CASSKVDCRFLRGHTQETQYF. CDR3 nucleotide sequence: TGTGCCAGCAGCAAAGTCGACTGTAGGTTCCTCAGGGGCCATACCCAAGAGACCCAGTACTTC.

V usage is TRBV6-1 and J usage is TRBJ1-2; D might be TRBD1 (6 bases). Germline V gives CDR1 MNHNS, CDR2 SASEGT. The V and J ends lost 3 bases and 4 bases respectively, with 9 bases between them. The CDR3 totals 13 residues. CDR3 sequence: CASSENRAYGYTF. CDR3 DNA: TGTGCCAGCAGTGAGAACAGGGCCTATGGCTACACCTTC.

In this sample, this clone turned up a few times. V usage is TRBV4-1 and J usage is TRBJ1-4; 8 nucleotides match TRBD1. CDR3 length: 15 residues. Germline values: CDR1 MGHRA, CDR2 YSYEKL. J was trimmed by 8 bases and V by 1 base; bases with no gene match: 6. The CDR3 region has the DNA TGCGCCAGCAGCCAAGTAGGGGACAGGAGGGAAAAACTGTTTTTT. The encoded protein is CASSQVGDRREKLFF.

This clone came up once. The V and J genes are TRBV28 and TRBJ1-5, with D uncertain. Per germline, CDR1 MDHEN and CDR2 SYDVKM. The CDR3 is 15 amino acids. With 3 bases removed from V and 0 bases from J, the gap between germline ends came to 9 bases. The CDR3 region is CASSFESDSNQPQHF. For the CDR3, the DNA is TGTGCCAGCAGTTTCGAGAGTGATAGCAATCAGCCCCAGCATTTT. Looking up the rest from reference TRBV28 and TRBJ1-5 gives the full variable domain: DVKVTQSSRYLVKRTGEKVFLECVQDMDHENMFWYRQDPGLGLRLIYFSYDVKMKEKGDIPEGYSVSREKKERFSLILESASTNQTSMYLCASSFESDSNQPQHFGDGTRLSIL.

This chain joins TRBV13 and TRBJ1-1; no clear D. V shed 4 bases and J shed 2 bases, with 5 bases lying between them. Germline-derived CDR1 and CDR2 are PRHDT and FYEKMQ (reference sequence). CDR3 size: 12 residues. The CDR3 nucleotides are TGTGCCAGCAGCTCGTATAACACTGAAGCTTTCTTT. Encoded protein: CASSSYNTEAFF.

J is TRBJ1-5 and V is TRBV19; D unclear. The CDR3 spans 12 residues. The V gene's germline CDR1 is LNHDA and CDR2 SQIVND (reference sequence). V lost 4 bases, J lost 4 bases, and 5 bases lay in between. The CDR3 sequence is CASSTGNQPQHF. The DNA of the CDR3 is TGTGCCAGTAGTACGGGGAATCAGCCCCAGCATTTT.

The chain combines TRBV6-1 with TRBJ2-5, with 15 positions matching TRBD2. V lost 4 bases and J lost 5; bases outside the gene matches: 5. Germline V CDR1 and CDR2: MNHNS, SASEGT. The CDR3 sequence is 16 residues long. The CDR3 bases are TGTGCCAGCAGTGGTGGGACTAGCGGGAGGCACGAGACCCAGTACTTC. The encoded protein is CASSGGTSGRHETQYF.

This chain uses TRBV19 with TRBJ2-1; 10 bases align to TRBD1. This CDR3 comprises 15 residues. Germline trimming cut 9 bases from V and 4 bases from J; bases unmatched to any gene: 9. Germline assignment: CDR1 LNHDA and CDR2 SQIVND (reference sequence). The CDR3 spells CASGPGTGDYNEQFF. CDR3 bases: TGTGCCAGCGGCCCCGGGACAGGGGATTACAATGAGCAGTTCTTC.

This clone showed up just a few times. CDR3 sequence (DNA): TGTGCCAGCAGCCTCCCCTTTTACGAGCAGTACTTC. Protein: CASSLPFYEQYF. The chain couples TRBV7-2 to TRBJ2-7; no clear D gene. CDR3 length equals 12 residues. V lost 5 bases, J lost 4 bases, and 9 bases lay in between. Germline lookup yields CDR1 SGHTA and CDR2 FQGNSA.

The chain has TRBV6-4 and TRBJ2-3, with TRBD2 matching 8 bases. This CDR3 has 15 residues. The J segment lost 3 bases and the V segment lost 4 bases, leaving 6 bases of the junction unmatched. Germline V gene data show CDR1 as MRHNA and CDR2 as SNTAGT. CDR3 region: CASSAQASGTDTQYF. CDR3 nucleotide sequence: TGTGCCAGCAGTGCACAGGCTAGCGGGACAGATACGCAGTATTTT.

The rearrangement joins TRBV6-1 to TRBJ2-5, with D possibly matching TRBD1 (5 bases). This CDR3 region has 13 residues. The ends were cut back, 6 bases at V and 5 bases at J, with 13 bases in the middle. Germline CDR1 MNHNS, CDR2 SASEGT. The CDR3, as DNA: TGTGCCAGCAGAGCAGGGCCGGATGAGACCCAGTACTTC. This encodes CASRAGPDETQYF.

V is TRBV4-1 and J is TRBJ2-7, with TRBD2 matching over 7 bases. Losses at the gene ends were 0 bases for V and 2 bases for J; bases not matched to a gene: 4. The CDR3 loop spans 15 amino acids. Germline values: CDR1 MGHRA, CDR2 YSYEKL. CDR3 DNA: TGCGCCAGCAGCCAAGAATCGGGAGGAACCTACGAGCAGTACGTC. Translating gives CASSQESGGTYEQYV.

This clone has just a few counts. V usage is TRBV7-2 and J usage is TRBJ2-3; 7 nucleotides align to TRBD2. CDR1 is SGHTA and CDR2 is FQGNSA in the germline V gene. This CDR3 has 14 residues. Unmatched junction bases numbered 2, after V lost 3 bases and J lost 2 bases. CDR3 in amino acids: CASSFRDYTDTQYF. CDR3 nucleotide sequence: TGTGCCAGCAGCTTTAGGGACTACACAGATACGCAGTATTTT.

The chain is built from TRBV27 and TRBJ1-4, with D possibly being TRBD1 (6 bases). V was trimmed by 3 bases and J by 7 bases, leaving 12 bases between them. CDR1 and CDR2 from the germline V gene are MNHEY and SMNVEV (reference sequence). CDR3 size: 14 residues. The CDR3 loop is CASSLNRVPEKLFF. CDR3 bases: TGTGCCAGCAGTTTGAACAGGGTGCCTGAAAAACTGTTTTTT.